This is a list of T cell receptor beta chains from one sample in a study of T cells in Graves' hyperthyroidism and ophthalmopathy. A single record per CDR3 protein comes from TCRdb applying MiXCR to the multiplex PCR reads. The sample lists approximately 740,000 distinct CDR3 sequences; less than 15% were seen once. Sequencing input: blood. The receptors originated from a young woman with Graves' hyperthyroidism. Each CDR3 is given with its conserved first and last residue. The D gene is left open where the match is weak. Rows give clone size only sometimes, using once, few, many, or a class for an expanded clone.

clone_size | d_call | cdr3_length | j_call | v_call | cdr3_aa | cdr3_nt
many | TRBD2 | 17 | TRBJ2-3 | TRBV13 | CASSLVSSGRFTDTQYF | TGTGCCAGCAGCTTAGTTTCCAGCGGGAGGTTCACAGATACGCAGTATTTT
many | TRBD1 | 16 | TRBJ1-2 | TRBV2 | CASSHGQAKRFYGYTF | TGTGCCAGCAGCCACGGACAGGCAAAGAGGTTCTATGGCTACACCTTC
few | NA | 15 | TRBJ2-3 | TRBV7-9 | CASTTKEVPTDTQYF | TGTGCCAGCACCACGAAGGAGGTTCCCACAGATACGCAGTATTTT
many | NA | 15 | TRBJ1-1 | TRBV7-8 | CASSLSSGMNTEAFF | TGTGCCAGCAGCTTATCGTCCGGGATGAACACTGAAGCTTTCTTT
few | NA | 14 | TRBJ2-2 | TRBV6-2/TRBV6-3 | CASSYSILTGELFF | TGTGCCAGCAGTTACTCGATTCTGACCGGGGAGCTGTTTTTT
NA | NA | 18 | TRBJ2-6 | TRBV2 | CATLTGEATTSGANVLTF | TGTGCCACCCTAACGGGGGAAGCTACGACGTCTGGGGCCAACGTCCTGACTTTC
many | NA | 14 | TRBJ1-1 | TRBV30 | CAWSLSPRDTEAFF | TGTGCCTGGAGTTTATCACCACGGGACACTGAAGCTTTCTTT
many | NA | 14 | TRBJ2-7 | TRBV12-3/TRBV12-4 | CASGGREDSYEQYF | TGTGCCAGCGGGGGCCGGGAGGATTCCTACGAGCAGTACTTC
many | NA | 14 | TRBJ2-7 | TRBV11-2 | CASSLEHGLGEQYF | TGTGCCAGCAGCTTAGAGCACGGTTTGGGAGAGCAGTACTTC
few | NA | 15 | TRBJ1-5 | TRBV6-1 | CASSAQGGGNQPQHF | TGTGCCAGCAGCGCACAGGGCGGGGGCAATCAGCCCCAGCATTTT
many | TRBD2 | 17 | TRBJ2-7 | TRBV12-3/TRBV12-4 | CASSLQGTSGRQYEQYF | TGTGCCAGCAGTTTACAAGGGACTAGCGGGAGGCAGTACGAGCAGTACTTC
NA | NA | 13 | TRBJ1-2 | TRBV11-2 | CASSLPWGYGYTF | TGTGCCAGCAGCCTACCCTGGGGCTATGGCTACACCTTC
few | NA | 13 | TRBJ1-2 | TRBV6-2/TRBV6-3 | CASSYVRPYGYTF | TGTGCCAGCAGTTACGTCAGACCCTATGGCTACACCTTC
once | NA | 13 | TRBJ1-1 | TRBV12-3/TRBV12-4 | CASTPVGNTEAFF | TGTGCCAGCACCCCGGTGGGGAATACTGAAGCTTTCTTT
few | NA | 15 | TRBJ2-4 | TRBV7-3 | CASSPLGVAKTIQYF | TGTGCCAGCAGCCCCCTGGGAGTAGCCAAAACCATTCAGTACTTC
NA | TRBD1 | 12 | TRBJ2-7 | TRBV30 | CAWDRGPYEQYF | TGTGCCTGGGACAGGGGCCCCTACGAGCAGTACTTC
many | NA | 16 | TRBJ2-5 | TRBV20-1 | CSASRGRGGRVETQYF | TGCAGTGCTAGTAGGGGGAGGGGCGGACGGGTGGAGACCCAGTACTTC
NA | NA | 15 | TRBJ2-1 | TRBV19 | CASSIPGTTGNEQFF | TGTGCCAGTAGTATCCCAGGGACGACGGGGAATGAGCAGTTCTTC
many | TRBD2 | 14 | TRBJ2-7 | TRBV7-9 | CASSPSGSRDEQYF | TGTGCCAGCAGCCCTAGCGGGAGTCGGGACGAGCAGTACTTC
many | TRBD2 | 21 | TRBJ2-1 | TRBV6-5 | CASSYFTETSGMESSYNEQFF | TGTGCCAGCAGTTACTTCACCGAGACTAGCGGGATGGAAAGCTCCTACAATGAGCAGTTCTTC
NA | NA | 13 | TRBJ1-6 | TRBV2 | CASSETPNSPLHF | TGTGCCAGCAGCGAAACACCTAATTCACCCCTCCACTTT
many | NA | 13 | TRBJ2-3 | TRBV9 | CASSVVSSDTQYF | TGTGCCAGCAGCGTGGTATCATCAGATACGCAGTATTTT
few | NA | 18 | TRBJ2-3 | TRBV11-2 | CASSLVQVSWGYTDTQYF | TGTGCCAGCAGCTTAGTGCAAGTTTCGTGGGGTTACACAGATACGCAGTATTTT
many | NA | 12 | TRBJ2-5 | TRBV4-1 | CASSQKDETQYF | TGCGCCAGCAGCCAAAAGGACGAGACCCAGTACTTC
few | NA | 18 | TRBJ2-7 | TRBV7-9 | CASSLGNLITSSGYEQYF | TGTGCCAGCAGCTTAGGGAATTTGATCACTAGTTCAGGCTACGAGCAGTACTTC
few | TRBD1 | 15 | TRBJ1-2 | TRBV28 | CASSFSATGDYGYTF | TGTGCCAGCAGTTTCTCCGCAACAGGGGACTATGGCTACACCTTC
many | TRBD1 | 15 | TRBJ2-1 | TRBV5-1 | CASSLTGGYLNEQFF | TGCGCCAGCAGCTTAACAGGGGGTTATCTCAATGAGCAGTTCTTC
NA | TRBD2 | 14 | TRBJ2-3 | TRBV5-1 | CASRDSGKSDTQYF | TGCGCCAGCCGAGATAGCGGGAAGTCAGATACGCAGTATTTT
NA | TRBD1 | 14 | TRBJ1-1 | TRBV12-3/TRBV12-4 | CASSTDRMRTEAFF | TGTGCCAGCAGTACGGACAGGATGAGGACTGAAGCTTTCTTT
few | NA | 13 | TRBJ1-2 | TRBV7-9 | CASSLVVNYGYTF | TGTGCCAGCAGCTTAGTAGTTAACTATGGCTACACCTTC
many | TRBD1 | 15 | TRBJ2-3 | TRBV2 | CASSTGTGGTDTQYF | TGTGCCAGCAGTACCGGGACAGGTGGGACAGATACGCAGTATTTT
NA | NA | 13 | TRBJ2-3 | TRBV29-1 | CSVGVQITDTQYF | TGCAGCGTTGGGGTTCAGATCACAGATACGCAGTATTTT
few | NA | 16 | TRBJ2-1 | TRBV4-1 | CASSQGLGPPVGEQFF | TGCGCCAGCAGCCAAGGCCTGGGACCGCCAGTTGGCGAGCAGTTCTTC
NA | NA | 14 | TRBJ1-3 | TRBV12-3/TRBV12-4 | CASSRLESGNTIYF | TGTGCCAGCAGCCGTTTAGAGTCTGGAAACACCATATATTTT
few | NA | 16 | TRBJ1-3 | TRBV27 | CASSMTRSFSGNTIYF | TGTGCCAGCAGTATGACGCGGTCGTTCTCTGGAAACACCATATATTTT
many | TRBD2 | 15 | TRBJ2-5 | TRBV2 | CASSGLSKYQETQYF | TGTGCCAGCTCGGGACTATCTAAGTACCAAGAGACCCAGTACTTC
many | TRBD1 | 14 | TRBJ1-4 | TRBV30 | CAWNQPGQDEKLFF | TGTGCCTGGAACCAGCCCGGACAGGATGAAAAACTGTTTTTT
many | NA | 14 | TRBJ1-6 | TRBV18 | CASSPPPEGSPLHF | TGTGCCAGCTCACCACCGCCAGAAGGTTCACCCCTCCACTTT
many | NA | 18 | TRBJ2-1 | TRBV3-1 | CASSQENGGLSIFNEQFF | TGTGCCAGCAGCCAAGAAAATGGGGGACTTAGTATTTTCAATGAGCAGTTCTTC
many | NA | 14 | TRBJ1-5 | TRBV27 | CASRSVVGGQPQHF | TGTGCCAGCAGAAGTGTAGTCGGGGGTCAGCCCCAGCATTTT
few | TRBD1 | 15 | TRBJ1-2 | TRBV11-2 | CASSLETGFVYGYTF | TGTGCCAGCAGCCTCGAGACAGGGTTCGTCTATGGCTACACCTTC
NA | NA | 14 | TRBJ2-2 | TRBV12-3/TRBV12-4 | CASSEHKDTGELFF | TGTGCCAGCAGCGAACACAAGGACACCGGGGAGCTGTTTTTT
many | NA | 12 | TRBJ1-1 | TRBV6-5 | CASSYSMPGAFF | TGTGCCAGCAGTTACTCGATGCCCGGAGCTTTCTTT
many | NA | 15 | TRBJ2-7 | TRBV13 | CASSSGGRWSYEQYF | TGTGCCAGCAGCTCCGGAGGGCGGTGGTCCTACGAGCAGTACTTC
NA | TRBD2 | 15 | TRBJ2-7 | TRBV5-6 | CASSLRLAGLREQYF | TGTGCCAGCAGCCTGAGACTAGCGGGGCTTCGAGAGCAGTACTTC
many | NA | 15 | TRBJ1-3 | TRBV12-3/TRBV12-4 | CASSFGVPPGNTIYF | TGTGCCAGCAGTTTTGGGGTCCCCCCTGGAAACACCATATATTTT
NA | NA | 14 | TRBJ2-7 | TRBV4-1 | CASSPRKGANEQYF | TGCGCCAGCAGCCCAAGGAAGGGAGCCAACGAGCAGTACTTC
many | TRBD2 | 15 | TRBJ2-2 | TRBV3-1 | CASSRLATNTGELFF | TGTGCCAGCAGCAGACTAGCAACGAACACCGGGGAGCTGTTTTTT
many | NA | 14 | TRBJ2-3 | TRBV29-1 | CSVAGEGWTDTQYF | TGCAGCGTTGCAGGGGAGGGCTGGACAGATACGCAGTATTTT
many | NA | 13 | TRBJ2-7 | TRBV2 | CASRRQGGDEQYF | TGTGCCAGCAGGCGGCAGGGAGGAGACGAGCAGTACTTC
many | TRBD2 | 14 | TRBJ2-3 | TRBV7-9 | CASSLSGGLDTQYF | TGTGCCAGCAGCTTAAGCGGGGGACTGGATACGCAGTATTTT
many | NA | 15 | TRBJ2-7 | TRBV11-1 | CASSSDRWGLHEQYF | TGTGCCAGCAGCTCGGACAGGTGGGGACTCCACGAGCAGTACTTC
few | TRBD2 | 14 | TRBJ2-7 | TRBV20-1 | CSARTPSGFYEQYF | TGCAGTGCTAGAACACCTAGCGGGTTCTACGAGCAGTACTTC